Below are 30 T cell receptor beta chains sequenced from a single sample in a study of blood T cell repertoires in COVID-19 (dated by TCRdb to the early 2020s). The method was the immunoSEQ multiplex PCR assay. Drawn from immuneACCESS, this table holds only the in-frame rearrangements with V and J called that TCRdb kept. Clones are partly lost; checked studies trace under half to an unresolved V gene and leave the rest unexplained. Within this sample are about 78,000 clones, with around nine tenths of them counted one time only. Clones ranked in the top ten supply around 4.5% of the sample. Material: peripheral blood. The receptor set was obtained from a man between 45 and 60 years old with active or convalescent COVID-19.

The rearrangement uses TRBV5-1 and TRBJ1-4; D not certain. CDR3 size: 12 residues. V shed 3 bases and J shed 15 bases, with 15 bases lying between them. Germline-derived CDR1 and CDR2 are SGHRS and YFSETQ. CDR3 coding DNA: TGCGCCAGCAGCTGGACGGGAAATAACTTGTTTTTT. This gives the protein CASSWTGNNLFF.

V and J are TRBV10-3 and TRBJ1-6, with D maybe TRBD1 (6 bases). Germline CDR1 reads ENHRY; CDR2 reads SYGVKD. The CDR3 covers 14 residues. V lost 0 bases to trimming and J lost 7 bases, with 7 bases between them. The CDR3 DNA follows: TGTGCCATCAGTGAGTCGCAGGGGAATTCACCCCTCCACTTT. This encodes CAISESQGNSPLHF.

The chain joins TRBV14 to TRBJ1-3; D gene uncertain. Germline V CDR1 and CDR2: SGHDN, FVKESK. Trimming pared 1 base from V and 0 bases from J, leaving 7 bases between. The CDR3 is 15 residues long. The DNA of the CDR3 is TGTGCCAGCAGCCAAGTAGCAGTCTCTGGAAACACCATATATTTT. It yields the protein CASSQVAVSGNTIYF.

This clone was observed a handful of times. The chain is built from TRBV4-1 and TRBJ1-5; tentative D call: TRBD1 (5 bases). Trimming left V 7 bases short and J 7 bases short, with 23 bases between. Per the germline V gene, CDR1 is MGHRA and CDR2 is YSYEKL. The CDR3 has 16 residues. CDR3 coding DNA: TGCGCCAGCACCATTCTATCCAGGGTTCTAAACCAGCCCCAGCATTTT. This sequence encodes CASTILSRVLNQPQHF.

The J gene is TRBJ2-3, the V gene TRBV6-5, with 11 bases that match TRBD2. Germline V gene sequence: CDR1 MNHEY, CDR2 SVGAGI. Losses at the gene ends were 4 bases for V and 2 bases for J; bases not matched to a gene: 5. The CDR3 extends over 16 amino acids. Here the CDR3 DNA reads TGTGCCAGCAGTTCTGTAGCGGGGGGGAACACAGATACGCAGTATTTT. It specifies CASSSVAGGNTDTQYF.

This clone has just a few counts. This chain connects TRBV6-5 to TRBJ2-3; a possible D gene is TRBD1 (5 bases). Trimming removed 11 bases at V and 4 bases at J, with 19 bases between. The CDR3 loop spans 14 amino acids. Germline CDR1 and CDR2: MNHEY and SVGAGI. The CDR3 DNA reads TGTGCCCACAGTCGTGGCCAGACAGCAGATACGCAGTATTTT. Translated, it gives CAHSRGQTADTQYF.

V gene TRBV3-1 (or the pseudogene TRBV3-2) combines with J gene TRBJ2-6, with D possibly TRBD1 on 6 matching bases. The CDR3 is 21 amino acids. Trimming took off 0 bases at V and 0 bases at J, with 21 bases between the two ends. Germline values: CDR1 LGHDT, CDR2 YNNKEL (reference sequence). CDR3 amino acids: CASSQDEAPGQGLSGANVLTF. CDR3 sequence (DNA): TGTGCCAGCAGCCAAGACGAAGCACCGGGACAAGGCCTCTCTGGGGCCAACGTCCTGACTTTC.

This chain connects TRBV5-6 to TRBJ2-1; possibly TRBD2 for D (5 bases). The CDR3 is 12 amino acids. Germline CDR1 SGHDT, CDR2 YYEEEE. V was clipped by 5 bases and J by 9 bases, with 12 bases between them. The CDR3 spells CASRRARGEQFF. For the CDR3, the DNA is TGTGCCAGCAGGCGGGCTCGGGGTGAGCAGTTCTTC.

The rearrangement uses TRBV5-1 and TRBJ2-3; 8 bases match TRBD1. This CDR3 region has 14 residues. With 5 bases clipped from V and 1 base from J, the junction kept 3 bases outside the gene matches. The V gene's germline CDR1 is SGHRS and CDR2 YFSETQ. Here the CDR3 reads CASRPDRGTDTQYF. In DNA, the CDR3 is TGCGCCAGCAGACCGGACAGGGGCACAGATACGCAGTATTTT.

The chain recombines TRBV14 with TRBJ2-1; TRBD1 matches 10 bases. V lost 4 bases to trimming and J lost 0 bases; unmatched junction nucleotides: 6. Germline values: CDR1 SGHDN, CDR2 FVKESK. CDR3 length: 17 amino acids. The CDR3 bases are TGTGCCAGCAGCCCCTTGGGACAGGGGAGCTCCTACAATGAGCAGTTCTTC. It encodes CASSPLGQGSSYNEQFF.

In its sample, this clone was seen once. CDR3 residues: CATSREGAFGTDTQYF. Here the CDR3 DNA reads TGTGCCACCAGCAGAGAAGGGGCCTTCGGCACAGATACGCAGTATTTT. V is TRBV15 and J is TRBJ2-3; TRBD1 is a possible D gene (5 bases). The CDR3 has 16 amino acids. Deletions cut 0 bases from V and 1 base from J, with 11 bases between. Germline CDR1 reads LNHNV; CDR2 reads YYDKDF (reference sequence).

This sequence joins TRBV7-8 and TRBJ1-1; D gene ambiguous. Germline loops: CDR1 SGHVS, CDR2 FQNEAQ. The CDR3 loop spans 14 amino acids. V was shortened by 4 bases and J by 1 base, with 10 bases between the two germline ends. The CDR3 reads CASSWVPGNTEAFF. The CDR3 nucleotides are TGTGCCAGCAGCTGGGTCCCAGGGAACACTGAAGCTTTCTTT.

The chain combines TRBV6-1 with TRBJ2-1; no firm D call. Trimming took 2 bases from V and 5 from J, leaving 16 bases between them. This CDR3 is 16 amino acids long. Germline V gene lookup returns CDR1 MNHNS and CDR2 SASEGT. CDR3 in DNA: TGTGCCAGCAGTGAATTCAAGACTCCCCCCCACAATGAGCAGTTCTTC. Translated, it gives CASSEFKTPPHNEQFF.

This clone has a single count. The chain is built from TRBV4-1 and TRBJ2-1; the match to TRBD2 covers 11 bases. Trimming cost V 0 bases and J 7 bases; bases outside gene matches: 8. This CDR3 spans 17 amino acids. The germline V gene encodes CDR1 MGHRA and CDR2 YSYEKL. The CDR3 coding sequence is TGCGCCAGCAGCCAAGATCTCGGTAGCGGGGGGGCGAATGAGCAGTTCTTC. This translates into CASSQDLGSGGANEQFF.

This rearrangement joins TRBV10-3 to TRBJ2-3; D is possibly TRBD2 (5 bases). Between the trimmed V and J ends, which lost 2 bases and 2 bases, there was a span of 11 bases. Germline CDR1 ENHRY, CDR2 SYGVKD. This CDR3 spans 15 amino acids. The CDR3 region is CAISEKRASTDTQYF. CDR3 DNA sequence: TGTGCCATCAGTGAGAAGAGGGCCTCCACAGATACGCAGTATTTT.

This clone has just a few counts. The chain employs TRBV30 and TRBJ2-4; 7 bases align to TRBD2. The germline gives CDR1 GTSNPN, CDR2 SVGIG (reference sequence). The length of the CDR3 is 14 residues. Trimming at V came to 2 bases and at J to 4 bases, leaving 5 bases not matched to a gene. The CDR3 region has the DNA TGTGCCTGGAGTAGGGTAGCGGGTAAAAACATTCAGTACTTC. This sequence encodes CAWSRVAGKNIQYF.

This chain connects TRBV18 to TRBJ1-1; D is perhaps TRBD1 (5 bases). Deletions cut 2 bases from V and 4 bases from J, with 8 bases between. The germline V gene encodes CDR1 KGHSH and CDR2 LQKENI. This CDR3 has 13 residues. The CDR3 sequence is CASSPTGVTEAFF. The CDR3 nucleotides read TGTGCCAGCTCACCAACGGGGGTCACTGAAGCTTTCTTT.

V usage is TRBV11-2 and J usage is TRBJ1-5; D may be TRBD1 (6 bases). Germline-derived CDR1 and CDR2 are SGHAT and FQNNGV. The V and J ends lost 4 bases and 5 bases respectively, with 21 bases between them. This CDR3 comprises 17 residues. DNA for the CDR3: TGTGCCAGCAGCTCCACTACAGGGTCACGGGGGGATCAGCCCCAGCATTTT. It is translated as CASSSTTGSRGDQPQHF.

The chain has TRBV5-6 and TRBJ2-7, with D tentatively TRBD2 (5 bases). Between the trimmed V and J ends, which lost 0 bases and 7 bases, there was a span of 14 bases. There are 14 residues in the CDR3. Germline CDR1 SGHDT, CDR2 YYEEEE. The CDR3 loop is CASSLERREGEQYF. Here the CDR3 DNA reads TGTGCCAGCAGCTTGGAACGACGGGAAGGAGAGCAGTACTTC.

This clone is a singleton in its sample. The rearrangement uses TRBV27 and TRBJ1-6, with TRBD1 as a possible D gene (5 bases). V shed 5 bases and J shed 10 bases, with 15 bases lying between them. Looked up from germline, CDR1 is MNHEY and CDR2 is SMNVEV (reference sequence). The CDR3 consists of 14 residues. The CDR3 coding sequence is TGTGCCAGCAGTACAAACGGGGGATTCTCACCCCTCCACTTT. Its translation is CASSTNGGFSPLHF.

The CDR3 region is CASSNRGQGSNGYTF. CDR3 coding DNA: TGTGCCAGCAGTAACCGGGGACAGGGTTCTAACGGCTACACCTTC. The chain links TRBV6-2 or TRBV6-3 to TRBJ1-2; 9 bases are a match to TRBD1. The J segment lost 8 bases and the V segment lost 5 bases, leaving 12 bases of the junction unmatched. CDR1 is MNHEY and CDR2 is SVGEGT in the germline V gene. The CDR3 is 15 residues long.

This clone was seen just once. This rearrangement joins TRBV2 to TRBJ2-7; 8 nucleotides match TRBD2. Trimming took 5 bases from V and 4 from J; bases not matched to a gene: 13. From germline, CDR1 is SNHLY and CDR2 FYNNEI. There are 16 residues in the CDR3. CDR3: CASSPNSVLAEYEQYF. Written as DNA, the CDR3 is TGTGCCAGCAGTCCTAATTCGGTACTAGCGGAATACGAGCAGTACTTC.

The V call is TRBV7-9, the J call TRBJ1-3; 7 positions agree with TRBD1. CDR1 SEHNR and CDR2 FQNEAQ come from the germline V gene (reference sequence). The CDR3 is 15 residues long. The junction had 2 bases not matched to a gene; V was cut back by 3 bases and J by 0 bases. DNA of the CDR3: TGTGCCAGCAGCTTCACAGGGGTCTCTGGAAACACCATATATTTT. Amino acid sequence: CASSFTGVSGNTIYF.

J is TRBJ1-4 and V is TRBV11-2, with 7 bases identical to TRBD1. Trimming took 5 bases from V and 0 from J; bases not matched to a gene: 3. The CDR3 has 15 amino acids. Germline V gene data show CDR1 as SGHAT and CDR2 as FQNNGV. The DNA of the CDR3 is TGTGCCAGCAGCCTGACAGGGACAACTAATGAAAAACTGTTTTTT. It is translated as CASSLTGTTNEKLFF.

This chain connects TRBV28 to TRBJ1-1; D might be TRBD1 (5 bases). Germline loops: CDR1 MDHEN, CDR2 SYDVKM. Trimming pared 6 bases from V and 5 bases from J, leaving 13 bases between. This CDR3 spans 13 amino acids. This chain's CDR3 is CASRGEARTEAFF. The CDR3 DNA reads TGTGCCAGCAGGGGGGAGGCGCGGACTGAAGCTTTCTTT. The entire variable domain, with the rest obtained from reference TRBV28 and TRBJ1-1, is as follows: DVKVTQSSRYLVKRTGEKVFLECVQDMDHENMFWYRQDPGLGLRLIYFSYDVKMKEKGDIPEGYSVSREKKERFSLILESASTNQTSMYLCASRGEARTEAFFGQGTRLTVV.

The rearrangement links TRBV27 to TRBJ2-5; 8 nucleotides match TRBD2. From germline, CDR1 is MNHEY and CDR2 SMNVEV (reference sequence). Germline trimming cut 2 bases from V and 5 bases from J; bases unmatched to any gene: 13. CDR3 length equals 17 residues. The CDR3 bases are TGTGCCAGCAGTTTACGTGACGGGGGGGCGGCTGGGGAGACCCAGTACTTC. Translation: CASSLRDGGAAGETQYF.

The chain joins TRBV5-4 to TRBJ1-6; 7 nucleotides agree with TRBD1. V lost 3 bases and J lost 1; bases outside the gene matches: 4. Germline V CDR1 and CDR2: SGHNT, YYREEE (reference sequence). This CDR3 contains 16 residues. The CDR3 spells CASSSGGISYNSPLHF. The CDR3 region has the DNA TGTGCCAGCAGCTCAGGGGGTATATCCTATAATTCACCCCTCCACTTT.

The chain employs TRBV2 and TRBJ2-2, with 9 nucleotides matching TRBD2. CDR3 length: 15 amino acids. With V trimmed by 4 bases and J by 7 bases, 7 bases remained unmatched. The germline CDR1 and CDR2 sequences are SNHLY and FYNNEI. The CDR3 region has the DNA TGTGCCAGCAGTGTTCAGGATAGCGGGGGCGGGGAGCTGTTTTTT. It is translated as CASSVQDSGGGELFF.

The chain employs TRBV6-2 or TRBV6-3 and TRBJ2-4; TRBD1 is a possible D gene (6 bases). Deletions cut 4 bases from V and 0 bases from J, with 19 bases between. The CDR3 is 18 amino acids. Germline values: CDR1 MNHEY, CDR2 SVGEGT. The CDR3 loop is CASSSSSNRVLAKNIQYF. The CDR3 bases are TGTGCCAGCAGTTCCTCCTCGAACAGGGTACTAGCCAAAAACATTCAGTACTTC.

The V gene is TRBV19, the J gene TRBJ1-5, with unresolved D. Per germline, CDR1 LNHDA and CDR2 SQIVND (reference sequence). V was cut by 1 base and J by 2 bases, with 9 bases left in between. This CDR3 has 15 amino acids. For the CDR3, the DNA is TGTGCCAGTAGTATAGCTGGGCCAGGCAATCAGCCCCAGCATTTT. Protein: CASSIAGPGNQPQHF.